Described below is a single T cell receptor (beta chain) sequence and its context. Its antigen remains unidentified. The data belong to a study of cytomegalovirus exposure and HLA in healthy donors. Study conclusions and caveats: Common viral pathogens were later found to be apparently linked to several of the most significant clusters. Exclusion applied to some V segments, including TRBV6-2 and TRBV6-3, as they were indistinguishable.

Trimming shortened V by 6 bases and J by 5 bases, and 11 bases separated the two germline ends. CDR1 is WSHSY, CDR2 SAAADI, per germline. This CDR3 contains 13 residues. The primer mix had 60 Vbeta and 13 Jbeta primers. Methods used by the authors: Counted up in a later analysis, unique TCR beta chains came to approximately 77 million, with some 11 million shared. Repertoires were generated with immunoSEQ multiplex PCR, while TCRdb's copy carries only in-frame clones and drops some. The V and J calls and clone size were taken over from that table, and D and trimming were inferred from the DNA. In total, the table holds under 100,000 clones.

The sample comprised PBMCs. The chain couples TRBV10-2 to TRBJ1-5; D gene unclear. This clonotype originated in a man aged 25-45 years in good health and CMV-seronegative. The CDR3, as DNA: TGCGCCAGCAGACGCGGTGGAGATCAGCCCCAGCATTTT. Its protein product is CASRRGGDQPQHF.